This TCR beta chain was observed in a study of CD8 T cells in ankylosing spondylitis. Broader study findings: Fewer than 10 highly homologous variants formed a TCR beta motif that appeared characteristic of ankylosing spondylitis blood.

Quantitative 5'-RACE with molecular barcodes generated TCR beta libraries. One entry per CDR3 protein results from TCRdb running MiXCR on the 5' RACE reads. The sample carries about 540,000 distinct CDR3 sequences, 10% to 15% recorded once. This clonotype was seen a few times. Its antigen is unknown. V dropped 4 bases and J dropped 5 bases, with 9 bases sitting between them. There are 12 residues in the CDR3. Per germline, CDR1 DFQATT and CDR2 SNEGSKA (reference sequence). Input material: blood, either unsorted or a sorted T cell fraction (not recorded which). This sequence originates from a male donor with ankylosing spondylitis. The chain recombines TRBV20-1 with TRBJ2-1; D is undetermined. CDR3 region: CSATSANNEQFF. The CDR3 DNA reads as TGCAGTGCTACTTCCGCAAACAATGAGCAGTTCTTC.